Below are 26 T cell receptor beta chains sequenced from a single sample in a study of radiotherapy plus CTLA-4 blockade in lung cancer. TCRdb's table, derived via immunoSEQ multiplex PCR, lists solely in-frame clones and lacks some. The sample records tens of thousands of clones, 70% to 80% being singletons. The specimen comprised peripheral blood, sampled from a patient treated with radiotherapy plus ipilimumab. These receptors were obtained from a human donor with non-small cell lung cancer that progressed on radiotherapy plus ipilimumab.

The gene calls are TRBV5-1 and TRBJ2-7, with D perhaps matching TRBD1 or TRBD2 (5 bases each). Trimming stripped 4 bases from V and 1 base from J, with 15 bases between. Germline values: CDR1 SGHRS, CDR2 YFSETQ. The CDR3 spans 15 residues. The CDR3 reads CASSLQGASSYEQYF. In DNA, the CDR3 is TGCGCCAGCAGCCTCCAGGGAGCGAGTTCCTACGAGCAGTACTTC.

The chain has TRBV28 and TRBJ1-1, with 8 bases lining up with TRBD1. With V trimmed by 6 bases and J by 4 bases, 10 bases remained unmatched. The germline V gene has CDR1 MDHEN and CDR2 SYDVKM. CDR3 length: 15 amino acids. The CDR3 DNA reads TGTGCCAGCAGCCCTGACAGGGGCGGATTCACTGAAGCTTTCTTT. This sequence encodes CASSPDRGGFTEAFF.

The rearrangement joins TRBV15 to TRBJ1-1; perhaps TRBD1 as D (5 bases). CDR1 is LNHNV, CDR2 YYDKDF, per germline (reference sequence). CDR3 length: 14 amino acids. V dropped 0 bases and J dropped 7 bases, with 12 bases sitting between them. The CDR3 DNA reads as TGTGCCACCAGCAGAGAAAAGGGGATAGTTGAAGCTTTCTTT. It yields the protein CATSREKGIVEAFF.

This clone was recorded a few times. The genes are TRBV6-6 and TRBJ1-1; a possible D gene is TRBD1 (5 bases). CDR3 length: 14 residues. Germline V gene lookup returns CDR1 MNHNY and CDR2 SVGAGI (reference sequence). V was shortened by 4 bases and J by 0 bases, with 9 bases between the two germline ends. The CDR3 nucleotides are TGTGCCAGCAGTTGGGGACGGATGAACACTGAAGCTTTCTTT. The encoded protein is CASSWGRMNTEAFF.

The rearrangement links TRBV5-4 to TRBJ1-1; 7 positions agree with TRBD1. The CDR3 runs 12 residues. J lost 8 bases, V lost 4 bases, and 5 bases had no gene match. Germline V lookup: CDR1 SGHNT, CDR2 YYREEE (reference sequence). The CDR3 region has the DNA TGTGCCAGCAGCCATCAGACAGGGGAAGCTTTCTTT. Encoded protein: CASSHQTGEAFF.

This clone appeared once. The chain recombines TRBV2 with TRBJ1-3, with no clear D. The germline V gene has CDR1 SNHLY and CDR2 FYNNEI. The CDR3 contains 15 residues. Trimming shortened V by 4 bases and J by 0 bases, and 10 bases separated the two germline ends. The CDR3 DNA is TGTGCCAGCAGTGGCGTCCGTATCTCTGGAAACACCATATATTTT. This translates into CASSGVRISGNTIYF. The whole variable domain, filled in from reference TRBV2 and TRBJ1-3, reads EPEVTQTPSHQVTQMGQEVILRCVPISNHLYFYWYRQILGQKVEFLVSFYNNEISEKSEIFDDQFSVERPDGSNFTLKIRSTKLEDSAMYFCASSGVRISGNTIYFGEGSWLTVV.

The sample holds a few counts of this clone. The J gene is TRBJ2-1, the V gene TRBV4-1; maybe TRBD1 (5 bases). Germline V gene data show CDR1 as MGHRA and CDR2 as YSYEKL. The V gene lost 4 bases and the J gene lost 4 bases, with 8 bases spanning the gap. The length of the CDR3 is 13 residues. The CDR3 DNA follows: TGCGCCAGCAGCCGCGACAGTTACAATGAGCAGTTCTTC. This sequence encodes CASSRDSYNEQFF.

This clone has only one observation. The J gene is TRBJ1-5, the V gene TRBV28; D unresolved. The ends were cut back, 7 bases at V and 0 bases at J, with 13 bases in the middle. CDR1 and CDR2 (germline): MDHEN, SYDVKM. The CDR3 covers 15 residues. The CDR3 coding sequence is TGTGCCAGCATAGAACCAGGAATTAGCAATCAGCCCCAGCATTTT. Translating gives CASIEPGISNQPQHF.

The chain recombines TRBV6-4 with TRBJ2-2; D gene uncertain. Trimming took 6 bases from V and 0 from J, leaving 5 bases between them. The CDR3 runs to 13 residues. Germline loops: CDR1 MRHNA, CDR2 SNTAGT. The CDR3 sequence: CASRGPNTGELFF. The CDR3 nucleotides read TGTGCCAGCAGAGGGCCGAACACCGGGGAGCTGTTTTTT.

With regard to this clone: Other DNA sequences in the sample encode the same CDR3. The chain couples TRBV6-6 to TRBJ1-5; a possible D gene is TRBD1 (6 bases). CDR1 is MNHNY, CDR2 SVGAGI, per germline (reference sequence). The CDR3 is 14 amino acids. V lost 2 bases, J lost 7 bases, and 12 bases lay in between. The CDR3 reads CASSYVGAGQPQHF. The CDR3 nucleotides are TGTGCCAGCAGTTACGTGGGGGCGGGGCAGCCCCAGCATTTT.

The V and J genes are TRBV5-1 and TRBJ2-2; D is tentatively TRBD1 or TRBD2 (5 bases each). CDR1 and CDR2 from the germline V gene are SGHRS and YFSETQ. This CDR3 comprises 17 residues. Trimming stripped 4 bases from V and 1 base from J, with 17 bases between. In DNA form, the CDR3 reads TGCGCCAGCAGCGCCCCTTCGGGGCCAATGAACACCGGGGAGCTGTTTTTT. Translating gives CASSAPSGPMNTGELFF.

This chain links TRBV28 with TRBJ1-5, with D possibly TRBD1 on 5 matching bases. There are 15 residues in the CDR3. Germline CDR1 and CDR2: MDHEN and SYDVKM. V lost 3 bases and J lost 4, with 13 bases in between. CDR3 region: CASSFGQGRNQPQHF. DNA for the CDR3: TGTGCCAGCAGTTTCGGGCAGGGTCGGAATCAGCCCCAGCATTTT.

V gene TRBV18 combines with J gene TRBJ1-1, with D hard to call. The germline V and J ends were trimmed by 3 bases and 1 base, with 9 bases remaining between them. This CDR3 comprises 14 residues. In germline, CDR1 is KGHSH, CDR2 LQKENI. CDR3 protein: CASSPEAGNTEAFF. Written as DNA, the CDR3 is TGTGCCAGCTCACCGGAGGCGGGGAACACTGAAGCTTTCTTT.

This clone was seen a few times. The chain employs TRBV28 and TRBJ1-2; 8 bases are shared with TRBD1. The germline gives CDR1 MDHEN, CDR2 SYDVKM. J lost 4 bases, V lost 7 bases, and 5 bases had no gene match. The CDR3 extends over 13 amino acids. CDR3 loop: CASKGQGLYGYTF. CDR3 DNA sequence: TGTGCCAGCAAAGGACAGGGACTCTATGGCTACACCTTC.

This clone was detected a few times. V and J are TRBV9 and TRBJ2-3; 10 bases are a match to TRBD2. The germline gives CDR1 SGDLS, CDR2 YYNGEE. V shed 0 bases, J shed 3 bases, and the junction held 4 bases outside the gene matches. CDR3 length: 16 residues. CDR3 nucleotides: TGTGCCAGCAGCGTAGTCGCTAGCGGGAGTACAGATACGCAGTATTTT. Translating it yields CASSVVASGSTDTQYF.

The V call is TRBV6-6, the J call TRBJ1-4; 7 bases agree with TRBD1. Germline lookup yields CDR1 MNHNY and CDR2 SVGAGI (reference sequence). V was pared by 2 bases and J by 6 bases, with 6 bases of the junction left unmatched. The CDR3 length is 15 residues. Written as DNA, the CDR3 is TGTGCCAGCAGTTACCGTAGCAGGGGGGATGAAAAACTGTTTTTT. Its translation is CASSYRSRGDEKLFF.

This clone was counted a single time. In DNA, the CDR3 is TGTGCCAGCAGCCAAGGGTGGGGGACCCCCTACGAGCAGTACTTC. Encoded protein: CASSQGWGTPYEQYF. V is TRBV14 and J is TRBJ2-7; D tentatively reads TRBD1 or TRBD2 (5 bases each). V lost 1 base and J lost 2, with 12 bases in between. The CDR3 is 15 residues long. Germline CDR1 reads SGHDN; CDR2 reads FVKESK.

DNA of the CDR3: TGCGCCAGCAGCCAAGACTCTTACACCGGGGAGCTGTTTTTT. Residues: CASSQDSYTGELFF. This rearrangement joins TRBV4-1 to TRBJ2-2; D is ambiguous. Per germline, CDR1 MGHRA and CDR2 YSYEKL. Deletions cut 0 bases from V and 3 bases from J, with 5 bases between. The CDR3 length is 14 residues.

As for this clone: At one of its ends the junction is not consistent with the germline gene, which may arise from a read error. The V call is TRBV13, the J call TRBJ2-7; D might be TRBD2 (6 bases). The CDR3 is 14 residues long. Germline-derived CDR1 and CDR2 are PRHDT and FYEKMQ (reference sequence). For the CDR3, the DNA is TGTGCCAGCAGCCTAGGCCGGGGGTCCTACGAGCAGTACTTC. Its translation: CASSLGRGSYEQYF.

The chain is built from TRBV15 and TRBJ2-1; no clear D gene. This CDR3 is 13 amino acids long. Germline loops: CDR1 LNHNV, CDR2 YYDKDF (reference sequence). V was clipped by 6 bases and J by 7 bases, with 13 bases between them. CDR3 nucleotides: TGTGCCACCAGTCTGGGAATTGATAATGAGCAGTTCTTC. Translating it yields CATSLGIDNEQFF.

This sequence joins TRBV29-1 and TRBJ1-5; D is uncertain. Trimming stripped 4 bases from V and 1 base from J, with 11 bases between. CDR3 length: 14 residues. The germline CDR1 and CDR2 sequences are SQVTM and ANQGSEA. The CDR3 spells CSVGDLSSNQPQHF. For the CDR3, the DNA is TGCAGCGTTGGTGACCTGAGCAGCAATCAGCCCCAGCATTTT.

This chain uses TRBV9 with TRBJ2-1; D remains ambiguous. CDR3 length: 16 residues. Trimming pared 4 bases from V and 7 bases from J, leaving 21 bases between. The germline gives CDR1 SGDLS, CDR2 YYNGEE. CDR3 sequence: CASSSFPGLITNEQFF. The CDR3 DNA reads as TGTGCCAGCAGCTCCTTCCCCGGCCTAATCACGAATGAGCAGTTCTTC.

This clone came up a few times. V gene TRBV7-6 combines with J gene TRBJ2-5; D is perhaps TRBD1 (5 bases). The CDR3 consists of 16 residues. The germline CDR1 and CDR2 sequences are SGHVS and FNYEAQ. Deletions cut 5 bases from V and 5 bases from J, with 21 bases between. As DNA, the CDR3 is TGTGCCAGCAGCCCCCAGACAGCCCTTGGAGTGGAGACCCAGTACTTC. Protein sequence: CASSPQTALGVETQYF.

The chain joins TRBV5-1 to TRBJ2-7; 9 bases line up with TRBD1. After removal of 3 bases from V and 0 bases from J, the junction contained 4 bases not matched to a gene. Per the germline V gene, CDR1 is SGHRS and CDR2 is YFSETQ. The CDR3 contains 15 residues. The CDR3 loop is CASSSGTGISYEQYF. The CDR3 DNA is TGCGCCAGCAGCTCCGGGACAGGGATCTCCTACGAGCAGTACTTC.

The chain uses TRBV7-9 and TRBJ2-5, with 7 bases fitting TRBD2. V shed 5 bases, J shed 5 bases, and the junction held 5 bases outside the gene matches. The CDR3 is made up of 13 amino acids. Germline V gene sequence: CDR1 SEHNR, CDR2 FQNEAQ (reference sequence). The CDR3 loop is CASSRGEAETQYF. The DNA of the CDR3 is TGTGCCAGCAGCCGGGGGGAGGCGGAGACCCAGTACTTC.

V and J are TRBV2 and TRBJ1-2; D call uncertain. From germline, CDR1 is SNHLY and CDR2 FYNNEI. The ends were cut back, 7 bases at V and 4 bases at J, with 19 bases in the middle. This CDR3 comprises 15 residues. This CDR3 is CASTSRPLLAYGYTF. CDR3 sequence (DNA): TGTGCCAGCACTTCCCGACCGTTACTAGCCTATGGCTACACCTTC. Combining the CDR3 with reference TRBV2 and TRBJ1-2 gives the whole variable domain EPEVTQTPSHQVTQMGQEVILRCVPISNHLYFYWYRQILGQKVEFLVSFYNNEISEKSEIFDDQFSVERPDGSNFTLKIRSTKLEDSAMYFCASTSRPLLAYGYTFGSGTRLTVV.